These 18 T cell receptor beta chains originate from one sample sequenced in a study of T cells in Graves' hyperthyroidism and ophthalmopathy. RNA transcripts yielded amplified TCR beta CDR3 regions. Carried out on the TCR CDR3, a first-round RT-PCR used the HTBI primer set. TCRdb redid the calling of the multiplex PCR reads with MiXCR, one entry per CDR3 protein. The table shows around 400,000 distinct CDR3 sequences, with roughly an eighth occurring only once. Sample: blood. These receptors were obtained from a woman younger than 30 with Graves' hyperthyroidism.

This clonotype has ten or more counts. The chain links TRBV12-3 or TRBV12-4 to TRBJ1-6; D is undetermined. With 5 bases removed from V and 8 bases from J, the gap between germline ends came to 13 bases. The CDR3 extends over 14 amino acids. CDR3 nucleotide sequence: TGTGCCAGCAGTCCCCGCGACGTAGATTCACCCCTCCACTTT. Translating it yields CASSPRDVDSPLHF.

This clonotype has at least ten counts. The rearrangement joins TRBV6-1 to TRBJ1-1; D gene ambiguous. Germline V CDR1 and CDR2: MNHNS, SASEGT. The CDR3 extends over 14 amino acids. V was cut by 5 bases and J by 1 base, with 11 bases left in between. The CDR3 coding sequence is TGTGCCAGCAGTTTTGGGGAAGCGAACACTGAAGCTTTCTTT. Translated: CASSFGEANTEAFF.

This clonotype occurred many times. The chain links TRBV29-1 to TRBJ1-2; D is unresolved. With 4 bases removed from V and 5 bases from J, the gap between germline ends came to 14 bases. This CDR3 spans 13 amino acids. CDR1 SQVTM and CDR2 ANQGSEA come from the germline V gene. The CDR3 DNA reads TGCAGCGTTGTTTCCCCGGGAGGATATGGCTACACCTTC. Translation: CSVVSPGGYGYTF.

This clonotype was observed at least ten times. This rearrangement joins TRBV28 to TRBJ1-6; 9 nucleotides line up with TRBD1. Unmatched junction bases numbered 14, after V lost 7 bases and J lost 4 bases. This CDR3 has 18 amino acids. Germline CDR1 is MDHEN and CDR2 is SYDVKM. Here the CDR3 DNA reads TGTGCCAGCACCTTGGGGCCTCGGGACAGGGCATATAATTCACCCCTCCACTTT. It is translated as CASTLGPRDRAYNSPLHF. Looking up the rest from reference TRBV28 and TRBJ1-6 gives the full variable domain: DVKVTQSSRYLVKRTGEKVFLECVQDMDHENMFWYRQDPGLGLRLIYFSYDVKMKEKGDIPEGYSVSREKKERFSLILESASTNQTSMYLCASTLGPRDRAYNSPLHFGNGTRLTVT.

There are a few counts of this clonotype. The J gene is TRBJ2-3, the V gene TRBV6-2 or TRBV6-3, with D possibly being TRBD1 (5 bases). The CDR3 loop spans 13 amino acids. V was cut by 5 bases and J by 6 bases, with 12 bases left in between. Germline CDR1 and CDR2: MNHEY and SVGEGT. In nucleotides, the CDR3 is TGTGCCAGCAGTCGCCAGGGTGTGGATACGCAGTATTTT. This codes for CASSRQGVDTQYF.

This chain uses TRBV2 with TRBJ1-4, with D perhaps TRBD1 (5 bases). The CDR3 consists of 14 residues. V dropped 8 bases and J dropped 10 bases, with 20 bases sitting between them. Per germline, CDR1 SNHLY and CDR2 FYNNEI. As DNA, the CDR3 is TGTGCCAGCGGGGGGGGAGGCCTCAGTGGAAAACTGTTTTTT. The encoded protein is CASGGGGLSGKLFF.

This clonotype was counted many times. The CDR3, as DNA: TGCGCCAGCAGCCCGGGAGAGGCGGTGGACGAGCAGTACTTC. Translation gives CASSPGEAVDEQYF. The rearrangement joins TRBV5-1 to TRBJ2-7; the D gene is possibly TRBD2 (6 bases). CDR1 and CDR2 (germline): SGHRS, YFSETQ. V was cut by 4 bases and J by 5 bases, with 16 bases left in between. The CDR3 length is 14 residues. The full variable domain, its missing parts supplied by reference TRBV5-1 and TRBJ2-7, is KAGVTQTPRYLIKTRGQQVTLSCSPISGHRSVSWYQQTPGQGLQFLFEYFSETQRNKGNFPGRFSGRQFSNSRSEMNVSTLELGDSALYLCASSPGEAVDEQYFGPGTRLTVT.

This clonotype was seen ten or more times. A read error may produce the germline difference seen at one junction end. This rearrangement joins TRBV5-1 to TRBJ2-7; D tentatively reads TRBD1 or TRBD2 (6 bases each). The CDR3 runs to 14 residues. Germline CDR1 reads SGHRS; CDR2 reads YFSETQ. CDR3 DNA: TGCGCCAGCAGCTTGTCAGGGGACTTCTACGAGCATTACTTC. Translated: CASSLSGDFYEHYF. Drawing the rest from reference TRBV5-1 and TRBJ2-7, the complete variable domain is KAGVTQTPRYLIKTRGQQVTLSCSPISGHRSVSWYQQTPGQGLQFLFEYFSETQRNKGNFPGRFSGRQFSNSRSEMNVSTLELGDSALYLCASSLSGDFYEHYFGPGTRLTVT.

There are a few counts of this clonotype. V is TRBV20-1 and J is TRBJ2-4; 9 nucleotides agree with TRBD2. Germline values: CDR1 DFQATT, CDR2 SNEGSKA (reference sequence). V lost 1 base and J lost 8; bases outside the gene matches: 15. The CDR3 contains 17 residues. The CDR3 spells CSARARRWLAGIHIQYF. The CDR3 DNA follows: TGCAGTGCTAGAGCCCGTCGTTGGCTAGCGGGGATACACATTCAGTACTTC.

This clonotype appeared many times. The V call is TRBV20-1, the J call TRBJ2-5, with D unresolved. This CDR3 spans 13 amino acids. Trimming cost V 1 base and J 5 bases, with 11 bases left between them. Per the germline V gene, CDR1 is DFQATT and CDR2 is SNEGSKA (reference sequence). CDR3 residues: CSARVGLRETQYF. The CDR3 DNA is TGCAGTGCTAGAGTGGGCTTGAGGGAGACCCAGTACTTC.

In this sample, this clonotype turned up a few times. This chain connects TRBV10-3 to TRBJ2-7, with TRBD1 identical over 7 bases. From germline, CDR1 is ENHRY and CDR2 SYGVKD. This CDR3 region has 16 residues. V lost 4 bases, J lost 2 bases, and 11 bases stayed unmatched. For the CDR3, the DNA is TGTGCCATCAGTGTCTCAGGGGGTATAGAAACCTACGAGCAGTACTTC. Protein sequence: CAISVSGGIETYEQYF.

The chain uses TRBV9 and TRBJ2-2; D ambiguous. The V gene's germline CDR1 is SGDLS and CDR2 YYNGEE. Trimming shortened V by 2 bases and J by 6 bases, and 5 bases separated the two germline ends. The CDR3 runs to 12 residues. The DNA for the CDR3 is TGTGCCAGCAGCGTCATGTCCGGGGAGCTGTTTTTT. Translating it yields CASSVMSGELFF.

This clonotype has a handful of counts. V gene TRBV14 combines with J gene TRBJ1-4; D is unclear. The CDR3 has 16 residues. V was clipped by 4 bases and J by 0 bases, with 12 bases between them. Per germline, CDR1 SGHDN and CDR2 FVKESK. CDR3 sequence (DNA): TGTGCCAGCAGCCCTAAGAACAGAGCAACTAATGAAAAACTGTTTTTT. Its protein is CASSPKNRATNEKLFF. Looking up the rest from reference TRBV14 and TRBJ1-4 gives the full variable domain: EAGVTQFPSHSVIEKGQTVTLRCDPISGHDNLYWYRRVMGKEIKFLLHFVKESKQDESGMPNNRFLAERTGGTYSTLKVQPAELEDSGVYFCASSPKNRATNEKLFFGSGTQLSVL.

This clonotype was recorded at least ten times. The chain joins TRBV2 to TRBJ2-5, with D perhaps TRBD1 or TRBD2 (6 bases each). CDR3 length: 14 residues. Trimming stripped 7 bases from V and 3 bases from J, with 15 bases between. Germline V gene data show CDR1 as SNHLY and CDR2 as FYNNEI. DNA of the CDR3: TGTGCCAGCATCCCGACAGGAGGGAAAGAGACCCAGTACTTC. Protein product: CASIPTGGKETQYF.

The CDR3 DNA sequence: TGTGCCACCCTACCAGGCGCCACTAACTATGGCTACACCTTC. This sequence encodes CATLPGATNYGYTF. The chain has TRBV28 and TRBJ1-2; no clear D gene. Germline values: CDR1 MDHEN, CDR2 SYDVKM. The CDR3 is 14 residues long. V gave up 10 bases and J gave up 0 bases, with 15 bases separating them.

This clonotype was seen a few times. This clone may be a read error of a much larger clone one base away. The gene calls are TRBV3-1 and TRBJ2-2; D might be TRBD1 or TRBD2, each matching 6 bases. This CDR3 is 16 amino acids long. CDR1 is LGHDT, CDR2 YNNKEL, per germline (reference sequence). The V end was cut by 6 bases, the J end by 7 bases, with 21 bases between. The DNA for the CDR3 is TGTGCCAGCAGGCGAAAAGGGTCCGGGGGCCGCGGGGAGCTGTTTTTT. This sequence encodes CASRRKGSGGRGELFF.

Ten or more counts support this clonotype. V usage is TRBV18 and J usage is TRBJ2-7, with D perhaps assigned TRBD1 or TRBD2 (5 bases each). The CDR3 totals 14 residues. Germline CDR1 reads KGHSH; CDR2 reads LQKENI. Trimming shortened V by 8 bases and J by 0 bases, and 14 bases separated the two germline ends. The CDR3 spells CASAPKGSSYEQYF. In DNA, the CDR3 is TGTGCCAGCGCCCCAAAGGGGAGCTCCTACGAGCAGTACTTC.

This clonotype was found a few times. This rearrangement joins TRBV6-1 to TRBJ2-3; tentative D call: TRBD1 (5 bases). The CDR3 consists of 17 residues. V was clipped by 4 bases and J by 3 bases, with 20 bases between them. Germline loops: CDR1 MNHNS, CDR2 SASEGT. The CDR3 nucleotides read TGTGCCAGCAGTGGACCCTTCTATCAGGGCGGAACAGATACGCAGTATTTT. This codes for CASSGPFYQGGTDTQYF.